What follows describes a single TCR beta chain. What it recognizes is unknown. This sample stems from a study of CD8+ T cells in alopecia areata. Regarding treatment: oral pan-JAK inhibitor, 5-10 mg twice daily. It was cDNA, reverse transcribed from extracted RNA, that served as the sequencing template. The table came from immunoSEQ multiplex PCR; TCRdb's copy has only in-frame clones and leaves some out. The sample comprises under 350,000 clones, roughly 50% of which are singletons, and less than 2% rests with the top ten. The germline V gene has CDR1 SGDLS and CDR2 YYNGEE. This CDR3 spans 18 amino acids. The J segment lost 4 bases and the V segment lost 2 bases, leaving 11 bases of the junction unmatched. Points from the study as a whole: Sequence data from scalp samples additionally include resident alphabeta T cells of normal skin. Possibly as an HLA-related effect, TCR sharing across patients appeared less clear than in mice.

This chain connects TRBV9 to TRBJ2-1; 11 bases are shared with TRBD2. The sample here was CD4+ T cells sorted from blood, taken at week 24, from a patient treated with tofacitinib. This clonotype was obtained from a human donor with alopecia areata. CDR3 protein: CASSVSPLAGGLYNEQFF. Here the CDR3 DNA reads TGTGCCAGCAGCGTCTCCCCTCTAGCGGGGGGCCTTTACAATGAGCAGTTCTTC. The entire variable domain, with the rest obtained from reference TRBV9 and TRBJ2-1, is as follows: DSGVTQTPKHLITATGQRVTLRCSPRSGDLSVYWYQQSLDQGLQFLIQYYNGEERAKGNILERFSAQQFPDLHSELNLSSLELGDSALYFCASSVSPLAGGLYNEQFFGPGTRLTVL.